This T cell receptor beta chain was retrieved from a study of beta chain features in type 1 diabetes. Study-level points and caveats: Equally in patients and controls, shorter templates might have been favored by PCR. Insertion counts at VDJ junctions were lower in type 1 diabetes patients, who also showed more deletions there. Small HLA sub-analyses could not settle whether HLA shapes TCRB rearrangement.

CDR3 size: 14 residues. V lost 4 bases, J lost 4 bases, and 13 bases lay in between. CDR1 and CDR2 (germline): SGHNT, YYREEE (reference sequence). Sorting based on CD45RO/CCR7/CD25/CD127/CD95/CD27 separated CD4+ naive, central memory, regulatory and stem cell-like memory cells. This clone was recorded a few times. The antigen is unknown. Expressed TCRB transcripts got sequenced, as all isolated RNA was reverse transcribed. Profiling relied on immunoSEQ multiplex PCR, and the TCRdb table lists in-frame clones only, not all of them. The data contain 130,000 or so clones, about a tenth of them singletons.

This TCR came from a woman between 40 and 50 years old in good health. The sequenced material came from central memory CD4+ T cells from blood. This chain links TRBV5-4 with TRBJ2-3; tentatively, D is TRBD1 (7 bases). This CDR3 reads CASSPQGGADTQYF. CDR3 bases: TGTGCCAGCAGCCCCCAGGGGGGAGCAGATACGCAGTATTTT. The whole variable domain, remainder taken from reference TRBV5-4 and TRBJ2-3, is ETGVTQSPTHLIKTRGQQVTLRCSSQSGHNTVSWYQQALGQGPQFIFQYYREEENGRGNFPPRFSGLQFPNYSSELNVNALELDDSALYLCASSPQGGADTQYFGPGTRLTVL.